This record covers a single T cell receptor (beta chain). In the source study's methods: Estimates of nucleated cell counts were drawn from the amplification of reference gene primers. Sequencing used immunoSEQ multiplex PCR; TCRdb keeps in-frame clones, though not all of them. The V and J calls and clone size were taken over from that table, and D and trimming were inferred from the DNA. The sample carries over 300,000 clones, roughly 85% recorded once. The sample comes from a study of blood T cell repertoires in COVID-19. Study at large: Samples representing acute and convalescent COVID-19 were sourced from the United States, Italy and Spain. PBMCs, B-cell-depleted T cells, or T cells were the source of the cDNA or gDNA that made up the material.

V was trimmed by 5 bases and J by 0 bases, leaving 6 bases between them. CDR3 length: 13 amino acids. CDR1 SEHNR and CDR2 FQNEAQ come from the germline V gene (reference sequence). V gene TRBV7-9 combines with J gene TRBJ2-3; D unclear. What was sequenced was peripheral blood. The sequence came from a human donor in a cohort sampled during active COVID-19. The CDR3 DNA reads as TGTGCCAGCAGCCAATTTAGCACAGATACGCAGTATTTT. The encoded protein is CASSQFSTDTQYF.